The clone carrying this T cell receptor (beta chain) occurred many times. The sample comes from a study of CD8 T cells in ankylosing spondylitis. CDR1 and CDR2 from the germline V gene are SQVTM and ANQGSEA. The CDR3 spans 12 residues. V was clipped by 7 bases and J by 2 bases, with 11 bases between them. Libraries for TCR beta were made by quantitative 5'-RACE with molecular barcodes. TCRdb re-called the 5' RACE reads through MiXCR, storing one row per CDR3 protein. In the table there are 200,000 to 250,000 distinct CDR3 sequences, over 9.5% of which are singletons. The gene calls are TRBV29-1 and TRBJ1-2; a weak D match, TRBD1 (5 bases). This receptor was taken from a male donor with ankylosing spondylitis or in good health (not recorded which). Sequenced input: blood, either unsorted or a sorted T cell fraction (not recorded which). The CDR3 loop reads CSGRQPNYGYTF. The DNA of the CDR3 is TGCAGCGGCCGACAGCCAAACTATGGCTACACCTTC.